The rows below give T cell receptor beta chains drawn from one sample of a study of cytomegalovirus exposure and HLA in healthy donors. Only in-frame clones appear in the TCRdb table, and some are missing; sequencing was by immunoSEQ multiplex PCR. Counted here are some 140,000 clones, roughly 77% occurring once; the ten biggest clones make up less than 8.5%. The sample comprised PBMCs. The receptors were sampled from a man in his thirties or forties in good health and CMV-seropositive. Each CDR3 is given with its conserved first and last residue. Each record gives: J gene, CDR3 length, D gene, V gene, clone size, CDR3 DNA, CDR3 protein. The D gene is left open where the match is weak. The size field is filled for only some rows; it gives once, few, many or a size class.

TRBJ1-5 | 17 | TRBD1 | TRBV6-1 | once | TGTGCCAGCAGTGGACAGGGCTCACTCTCGGGCAATCAGCCCCAGCATTTT | CASSGQGSLSGNQPQHF
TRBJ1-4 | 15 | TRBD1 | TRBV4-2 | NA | TGTGCCAGCAGCCAAGAACCGACAGGGGGGGAAAAACTGTTTTTT | CASSQEPTGGEKLFF
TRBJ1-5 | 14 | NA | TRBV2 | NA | TGTGCCAGCAGTGATCCAGTCGCCCCGGGGCCCCAGCATTTT | CASSDPVAPGPQHF
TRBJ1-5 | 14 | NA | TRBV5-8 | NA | TGTGCCAGCAGCCGGACAAGTCTTAATCAGCCCCAGCATTTT | CASSRTSLNQPQHF
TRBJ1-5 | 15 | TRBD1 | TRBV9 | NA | TGTGCCAGCAGCGCAGCGGACAGGGCAGATCAGCCCCAGCATTTT | CASSAADRADQPQHF
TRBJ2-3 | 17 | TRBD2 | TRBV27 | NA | TGTGCCAGCAGCCTCACACAGGCGGGAGGGTGGGCAGATACGCAGTATTTT | CASSLTQAGGWADTQYF
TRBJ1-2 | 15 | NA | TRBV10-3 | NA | TGTGCCATCAGTGAGTTAGAGAGTTCTAACTATGGCTACACCTTC | CAISELESSNYGYTF
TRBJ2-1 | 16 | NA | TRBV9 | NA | TGTGCCAGCAGCGTAGAGGGGGTCACGGTTTACAATGAGCAGTTCTTC | CASSVEGVTVYNEQFF
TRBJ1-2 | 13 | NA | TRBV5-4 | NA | TGTGCCAGCAGCTTGGGGGGCAGCTATGGCTACACCTTC | CASSLGGSYGYTF
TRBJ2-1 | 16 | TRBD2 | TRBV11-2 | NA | TGTGCCAGCAGCGGGACTAGCGGGAACCCTGGCAATGAGCAGTTCTTC | CASSGTSGNPGNEQFF
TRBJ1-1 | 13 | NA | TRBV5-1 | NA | TGCGCCAGTCGTAGGGGTGAGAACACTGAAGCTTTCTTT | CASRRGENTEAFF
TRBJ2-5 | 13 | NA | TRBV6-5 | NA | TGTGCCAGCAGAGGGGCAGGGGAAGTGACCCAGTACTTC | CASRGAGEVTQYF
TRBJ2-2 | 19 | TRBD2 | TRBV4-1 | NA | TGCGCCAGCAGCCAACTCATTACTAGCGGGGTAGCGAACACCGGGGAGCTGTTTTTT | CASSQLITSGVANTGELFF
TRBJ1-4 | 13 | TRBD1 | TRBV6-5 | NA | TGTGCCACCGCGGGACAGGGAATGGAAAAACTGTTTTTT | CATAGQGMEKLFF